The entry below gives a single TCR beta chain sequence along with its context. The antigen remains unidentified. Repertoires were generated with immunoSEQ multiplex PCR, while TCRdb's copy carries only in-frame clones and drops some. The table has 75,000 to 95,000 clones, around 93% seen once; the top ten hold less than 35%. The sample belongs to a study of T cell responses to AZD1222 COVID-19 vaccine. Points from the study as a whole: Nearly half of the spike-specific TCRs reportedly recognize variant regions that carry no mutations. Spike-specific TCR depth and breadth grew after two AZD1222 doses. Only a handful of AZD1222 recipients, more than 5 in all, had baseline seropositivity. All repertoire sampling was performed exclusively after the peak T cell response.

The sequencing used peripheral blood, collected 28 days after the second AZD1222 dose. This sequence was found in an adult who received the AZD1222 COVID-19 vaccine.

The CDR3 DNA follows: TGTGCCAGTAGTTTTCGGGGAGGACAGTTTAACTATGGCTACACCTTC. Translated: CASSFRGGQFNYGYTF. This rearrangement joins TRBV19 to TRBJ1-2; D perhaps matches TRBD1 (6 bases). The germline V gene has CDR1 LNHDA and CDR2 SQIVND (reference sequence). The CDR3 runs to 16 residues. Trimming took 5 bases from V and 1 from J, leaving 17 bases between them.